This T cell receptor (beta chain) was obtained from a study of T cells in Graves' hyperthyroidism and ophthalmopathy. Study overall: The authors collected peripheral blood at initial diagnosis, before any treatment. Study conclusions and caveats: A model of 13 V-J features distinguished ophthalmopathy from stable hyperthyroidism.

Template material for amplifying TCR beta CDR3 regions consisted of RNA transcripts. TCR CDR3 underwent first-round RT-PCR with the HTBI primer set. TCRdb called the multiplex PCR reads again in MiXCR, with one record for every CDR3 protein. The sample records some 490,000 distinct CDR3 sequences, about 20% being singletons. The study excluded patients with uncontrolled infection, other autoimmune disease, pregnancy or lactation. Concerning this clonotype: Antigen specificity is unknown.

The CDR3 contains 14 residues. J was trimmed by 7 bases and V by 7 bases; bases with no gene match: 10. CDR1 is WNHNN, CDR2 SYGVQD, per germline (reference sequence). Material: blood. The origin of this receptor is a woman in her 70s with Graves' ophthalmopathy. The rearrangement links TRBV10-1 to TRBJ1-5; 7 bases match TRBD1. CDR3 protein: CASNTGEGFQPQHF. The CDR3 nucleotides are TGCGCCAGCAATACAGGGGAGGGCTTCCAGCCCCAGCATTTT.